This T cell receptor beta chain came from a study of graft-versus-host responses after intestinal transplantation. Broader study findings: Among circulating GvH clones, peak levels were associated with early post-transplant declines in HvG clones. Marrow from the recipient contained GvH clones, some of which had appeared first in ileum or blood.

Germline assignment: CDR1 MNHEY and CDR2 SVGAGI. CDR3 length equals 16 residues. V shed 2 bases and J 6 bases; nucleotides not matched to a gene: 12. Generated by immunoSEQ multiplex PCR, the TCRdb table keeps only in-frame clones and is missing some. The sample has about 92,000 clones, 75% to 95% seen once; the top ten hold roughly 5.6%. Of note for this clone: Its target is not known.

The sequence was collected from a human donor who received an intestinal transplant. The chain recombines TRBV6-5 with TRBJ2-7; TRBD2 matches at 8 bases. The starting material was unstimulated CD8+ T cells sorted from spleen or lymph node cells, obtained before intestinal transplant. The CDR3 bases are TGTGCCAGCAGTTACGGAGCGGGAGTAGGATTAAGCGAGCAGTACTTC. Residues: CASSYGAGVGLSEQYF.